A selection of T cell receptor beta chains follows, all from one sample in a study of T-cell reconstitution after alpha-beta-depleted transplantation in children. MiXCR, applied by TCRdb to the PCR reads, yields one record per CDR3 protein. Seen here are some 550,000 distinct CDR3 sequences, about 16% observed once, and the top ten hold 3.3%. Sequenced here: PBMCs from the stem cell graft donor, sampled from the stem cell graft. Receptor source: a human donor who donated a stem cell graft to a child with acute lymphoblastic leukemia. CDR3s include the opening cysteine and the closing phenylalanine or tryptophan. The D gene is left open where the match is weak. Where a row states a size, it is once, few, many or the class of an expanded clone; other rows omit it.

cdr3_aa cdr3_nt j_call v_call clone_size d_call
CSVGVSYYEQYF TGCAGCGTTGGTGTCAGTTACTACGAGCAGTACTTC TRBJ2-7 TRBV29-1 many .
CASSSGLALPRGYNEQFF TGCGCCAGCAGCTCGGGACTAGCGCTACCCCGAGGGTACAATGAGCAGTTCTTC TRBJ2-1 TRBV5-1 few TRBD2
CASRTWPGDNTGELFF TGTGCCAGCAGGACCTGGCCAGGGGACAACACCGGGGAGCTGTTTTTT TRBJ2-2 TRBV11-2 . .
CSAPTSGGADTQYF TGCAGTGCACCGACTAGCGGAGGGGCAGATACGCAGTATTTT TRBJ2-3 TRBV20-1 . TRBD2
CASSVGGYTQYF TGTGCCAGCAGCGTAGGGGGATATACGCAGTATTTT TRBJ2-3 TRBV9 . .
CASSLGTGSGTGELFF TGCGCCAGCAGCTTGGGAACGGGATCGGGCACCGGGGAGCTGTTTTTT TRBJ2-2 TRBV5-1 few .
CASTPGGIHTDTQYF TGTGCCAGCACCCCTGGGGGGATTCACACAGATACGCAGTATTTT TRBJ2-3 TRBV7-8 . .
CASSIWDRGLYEQYF TGTGCCAGCAGCATATGGGACAGGGGGCTCTACGAGCAGTACTTC TRBJ2-7 TRBV5-5 . TRBD1
CASKDRADNEQFF TGTGCCAGCAAAGACAGGGCCGACAATGAGCAGTTCTTC TRBJ2-1 TRBV3-1 few TRBD1
CASSLIGTSGTQYF TGCGCCAGCAGCCTTATCGGGACTAGCGGTACGCAGTATTTT TRBJ2-3 TRBV5-1 many TRBD2
CASSPGTGGTKETQYF TGTGCCAGCAGCCCTGGGACAGGGGGTACTAAAGAGACCCAGTACTTC TRBJ2-5 TRBV7-9 few TRBD1
CASSLAALYEQYF TGTGCCAGCAGTTTAGCGGCCCTCTACGAGCAGTACTTC TRBJ2-7 TRBV12-3/TRBV12-4 . .
CASSFGSYGYTF TGTGCCAGCAGTTTTGGGAGCTATGGCTACACCTTC TRBJ1-2 TRBV12-3/TRBV12-4 . .
CASSLSGGNNYGYTF TGTGCCAGCAGCTTAAGTGGGGGCAATAACTATGGCTACACCTTC TRBJ1-2 TRBV7-3 . .
CASSYSINLQGADLSTQYF TGTGCCAGCAGTTACTCGATTAATTTACAGGGGGCGGATTTGTCGACCCAGTACTTC TRBJ2-5 TRBV6-5 . TRBD1
CSAPRDSYEQYF TGCAGTGCTCCCCGGGACTCCTACGAGCAGTACTTC TRBJ2-7 TRBV20-1 . .
CASSEGGVSSYEQYF TGTGCCAGCAGTGAGGGAGGGGTCTCCTCCTACGAGCAGTACTTC TRBJ2-7 TRBV25-1 few TRBD2
CASSSTGKMAEAFF TGTGCCAGCAGTTCGACAGGGAAAATGGCTGAAGCTTTCTTT TRBJ1-1 TRBV6-5 . TRBD1
CASSQDAGGTYSNQPQHF TGCGCCAGCAGCCAAGACGCTGGGGGGACGTATAGCAATCAGCCCCAGCATTTT TRBJ1-5 TRBV4-1 few .
CASSPLGWDYGYTF TGTGCCAGCAGCCCCTTGGGGTGGGACTATGGCTACACCTTC TRBJ1-2 TRBV27 few .
CASSSGPLGYGYTF TGTGCCAGCAGTTCGGGGCCCCTTGGGTATGGCTACACCTTC TRBJ1-2 TRBV12-3/TRBV12-4 . .
CASSPDDYVSSNNEQFF TGTGCCAGCAGTCCTGATGACTATGTAAGTTCAAACAATGAGCAGTTCTTC TRBJ2-1 TRBV12-3/TRBV12-4 few .
CASSPSEWGLYEQYF TGTGCCAGCAGTCCCTCGGAGTGGGGCTTGTACGAGCAGTACTTC TRBJ2-7 TRBV3-1 few .
CASSYSFGTEAFF TGTGCCAGCAGTTACTCGTTCGGAACTGAAGCTTTCTTT TRBJ1-1 TRBV6-5 . .
CASSLGTGQNYGYTF TGTGCCAGCAGTTTGGGGACAGGCCAAAACTATGGCTACACCTTC TRBJ1-2 TRBV12-3/TRBV12-4 few TRBD1
CASSGIGGARETQYF TGTGCCAGCAGCGGCATCGGGGGGGCCCGAGAGACCCAGTACTTC TRBJ2-5 TRBV7-3 . TRBD2
CASSILGGSSSYEQYF TGTGCCAGTAGTATACTGGGGGGGTCGAGCTCCTACGAGCAGTACTTC TRBJ2-7 TRBV19 . TRBD2
CSVHDRGYEAFF TGCAGCGTCCACGACAGGGGCTATGAAGCTTTCTTT TRBJ1-1 TRBV29-1 . TRBD1
CASRHSGGTLAKNIQYF TGCGCCAGCAGACATAGCGGGGGGACCCTAGCCAAAAACATTCAGTACTTC TRBJ2-4 TRBV4-1 . TRBD2
CASSLGTGDRYEQYF TGTGCCAGCAGTTTAGGGACAGGGGACCGCTACGAGCAGTACTTC TRBJ2-7 TRBV12-3/TRBV12-4 few TRBD1
CSVDRGYSYNEQFF TGCAGCGTCGACAGGGGGTACTCCTACAATGAGCAGTTCTTC TRBJ2-1 TRBV29-1 . TRBD1
CSADPGNPGELFF TGCAGCGCTGACCCGGGAAACCCCGGGGAGCTGTTTTTT TRBJ2-2 TRBV29-1 . .
CSAREGANTEAFF TGCAGTGCTAGAGAAGGCGCCAACACTGAAGCTTTCTTT TRBJ1-1 TRBV20-1 few .
CASSIEPGSNTEAFF TGTGCCAGTAGTATTGAGCCAGGGTCGAACACTGAAGCTTTCTTT TRBJ1-1 TRBV19 . .
CAWGPGDGYEQYF TGTGCCTGGGGACCTGGGGACGGGTACGAGCAGTACTTC TRBJ2-7 TRBV30 . .
CATSRDGGAPDAFF TGTGCCACCAGCAGAGACGGGGGAGCCCCCGACGCTTTCTTT TRBJ1-1 TRBV15 . .
CASSWGDRVGTEAFF TGTGCCAGCAGCTGGGGGGATAGGGTGGGGACTGAAGCTTTCTTT TRBJ1-1 TRBV7-9 few .